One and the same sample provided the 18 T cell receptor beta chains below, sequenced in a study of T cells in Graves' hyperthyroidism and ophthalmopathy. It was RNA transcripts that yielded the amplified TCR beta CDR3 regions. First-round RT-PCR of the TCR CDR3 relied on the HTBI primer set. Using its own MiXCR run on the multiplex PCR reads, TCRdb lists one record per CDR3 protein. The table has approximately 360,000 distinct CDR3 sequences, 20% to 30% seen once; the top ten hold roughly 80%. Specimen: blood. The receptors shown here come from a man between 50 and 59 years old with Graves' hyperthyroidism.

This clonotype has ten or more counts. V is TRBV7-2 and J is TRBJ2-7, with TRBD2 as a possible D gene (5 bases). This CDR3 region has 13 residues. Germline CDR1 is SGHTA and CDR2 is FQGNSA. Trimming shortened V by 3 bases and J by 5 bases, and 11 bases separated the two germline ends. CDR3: CASSLSFGDEQYF. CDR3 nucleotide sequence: TGTGCCAGCAGCTTGAGTTTCGGGGACGAGCAGTACTTC.

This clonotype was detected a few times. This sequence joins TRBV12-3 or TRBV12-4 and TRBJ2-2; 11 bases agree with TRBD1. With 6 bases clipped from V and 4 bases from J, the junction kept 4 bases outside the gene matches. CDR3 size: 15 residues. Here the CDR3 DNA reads TGTGCCAGCAGCCAAGGGACAGGGGGCACCGGGGAGCTGTTTTTT. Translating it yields CASSQGTGGTGELFF.

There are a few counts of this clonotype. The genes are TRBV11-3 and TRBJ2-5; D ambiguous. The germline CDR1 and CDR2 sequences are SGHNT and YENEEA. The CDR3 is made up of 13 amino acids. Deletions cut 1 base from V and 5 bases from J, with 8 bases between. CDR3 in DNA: TGTGCCAGCAGCTTAGTCGTCAGGGAGACCCAGTACTTC. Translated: CASSLVVRETQYF. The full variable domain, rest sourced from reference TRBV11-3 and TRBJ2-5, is EAGVVQSPRYKIIEKKQPVAFWCNPISGHNTLYWYLQNLGQGPELLIRYENEEAVDDSQLPKDRFSAERLKGVDSTLKIQPAELGDSAVYLCASSLVVRETQYFGPGTRLLVL.

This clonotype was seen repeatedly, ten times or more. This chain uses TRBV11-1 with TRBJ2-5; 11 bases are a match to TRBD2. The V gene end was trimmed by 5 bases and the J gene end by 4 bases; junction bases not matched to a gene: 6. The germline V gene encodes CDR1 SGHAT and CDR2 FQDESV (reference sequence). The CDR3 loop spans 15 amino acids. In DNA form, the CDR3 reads TGTGCCAGCAGCCCGCTAGCGGGGGGCGCAGAGACCCAGTACTTC. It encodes CASSPLAGGAETQYF.

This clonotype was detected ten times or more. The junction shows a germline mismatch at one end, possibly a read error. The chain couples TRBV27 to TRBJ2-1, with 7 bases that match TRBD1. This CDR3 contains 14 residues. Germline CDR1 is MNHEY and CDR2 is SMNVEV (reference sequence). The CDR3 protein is CASSRGGSYNERFF. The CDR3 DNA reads TGTGCCAGCAGTAGAGGGGGCTCCTACAATGAGCGGTTCTTC.

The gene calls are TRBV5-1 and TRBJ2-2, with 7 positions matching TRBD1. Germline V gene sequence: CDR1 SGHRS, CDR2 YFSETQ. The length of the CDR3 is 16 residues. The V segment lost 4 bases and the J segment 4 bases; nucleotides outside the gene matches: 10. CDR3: CASSPFRTGSTGELFF. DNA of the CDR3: TGCGCCAGCAGCCCATTTAGGACAGGCAGCACCGGGGAGCTGTTTTTT.

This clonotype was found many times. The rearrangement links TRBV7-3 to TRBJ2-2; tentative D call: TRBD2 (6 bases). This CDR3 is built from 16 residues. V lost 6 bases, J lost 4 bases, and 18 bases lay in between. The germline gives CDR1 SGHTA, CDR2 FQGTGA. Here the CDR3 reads CASRITGGPSTGELFF. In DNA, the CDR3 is TGTGCCAGCAGGATAACTGGAGGGCCGAGCACCGGGGAGCTGTTTTTT.

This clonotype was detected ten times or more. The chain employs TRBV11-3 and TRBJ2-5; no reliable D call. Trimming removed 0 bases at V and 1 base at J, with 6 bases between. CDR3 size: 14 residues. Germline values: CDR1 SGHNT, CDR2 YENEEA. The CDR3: CASSLDPRQETQYF. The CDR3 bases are TGTGCCAGCAGCTTAGATCCGCGCCAAGAGACCCAGTACTTC. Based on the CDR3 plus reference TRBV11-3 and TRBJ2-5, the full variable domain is EAGVVQSPRYKIIEKKQPVAFWCNPISGHNTLYWYLQNLGQGPELLIRYENEEAVDDSQLPKDRFSAERLKGVDSTLKIQPAELGDSAVYLCASSLDPRQETQYFGPGTRLLVL.

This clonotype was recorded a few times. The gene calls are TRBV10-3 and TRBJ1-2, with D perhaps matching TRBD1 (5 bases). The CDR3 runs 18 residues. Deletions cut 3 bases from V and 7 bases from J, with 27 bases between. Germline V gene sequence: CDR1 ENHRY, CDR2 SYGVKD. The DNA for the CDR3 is TGTGCCATCAGTGATGTCGGGGCGGAGAGTGCGTTAGACGGTGGCTACACCTTC. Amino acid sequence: CAISDVGAESALDGGYTF.

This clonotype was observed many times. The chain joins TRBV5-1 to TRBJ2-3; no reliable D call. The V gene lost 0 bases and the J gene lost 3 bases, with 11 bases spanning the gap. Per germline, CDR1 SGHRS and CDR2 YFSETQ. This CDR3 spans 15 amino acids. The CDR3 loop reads CASSLGHRLTDTQYF. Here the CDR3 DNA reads TGCGCCAGCAGCTTGGGGCATCGTCTGACAGATACGCAGTATTTT.

The CDR3 DNA reads TGTGCCAGCACTCTTGCGGGGACAGGGACGGCTTTCTTT. Translating gives CASTLAGTGTAFF. The V call is TRBV12-3 or TRBV12-4, the J call TRBJ1-1; 9 nucleotides align to TRBD1. There are 13 residues in the CDR3. J gave up 11 bases and V 7 bases, and 11 bases lay outside the gene matches.

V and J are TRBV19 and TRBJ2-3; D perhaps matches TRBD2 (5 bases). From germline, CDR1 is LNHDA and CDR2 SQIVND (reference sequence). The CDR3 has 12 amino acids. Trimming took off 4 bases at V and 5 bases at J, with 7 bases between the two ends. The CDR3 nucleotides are TGTGCCAGTAGTAGGGCGGGAGATACGCAGTATTTT. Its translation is CASSRAGDTQYF. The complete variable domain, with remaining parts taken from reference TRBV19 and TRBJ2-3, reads DGGITQSPKYLFRKEGQNVTLSCEQNLNHDAMYWYRQDPGQGLRLIYYSQIVNDFQKGDIAEGYSVSREKKESFPLTVTSAQKNPTAFYLCASSRAGDTQYFGPGTRLTVL.

CDR3 in amino acids: CASSGRDEQFF. In DNA form, the CDR3 reads TGTGCCAGCAGTGGCAGGGATGAGCAGTTCTTC. The gene calls are TRBV28 and TRBJ2-1; TRBD1 might be the D (5 bases). Germline-derived CDR1 and CDR2 are MDHEN and SYDVKM. The CDR3 is made up of 11 amino acids. Between the trimmed V and J ends, which lost 5 bases and 8 bases, there was a span of 7 bases.

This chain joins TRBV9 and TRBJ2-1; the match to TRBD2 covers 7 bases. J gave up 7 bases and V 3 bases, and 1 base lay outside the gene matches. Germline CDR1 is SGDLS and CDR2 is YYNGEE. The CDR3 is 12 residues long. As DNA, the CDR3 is TGTGCCAGCAGCGCCGGGAGGAATGAGCAGTTCTTC. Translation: CASSAGRNEQFF.

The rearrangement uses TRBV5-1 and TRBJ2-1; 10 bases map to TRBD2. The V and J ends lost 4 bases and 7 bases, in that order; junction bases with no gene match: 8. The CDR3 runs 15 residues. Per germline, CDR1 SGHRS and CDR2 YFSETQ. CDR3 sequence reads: CASSQSGTSVNEQFF. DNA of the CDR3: TGCGCCAGCAGCCAGTCCGGGACTAGCGTAAATGAGCAGTTCTTC.

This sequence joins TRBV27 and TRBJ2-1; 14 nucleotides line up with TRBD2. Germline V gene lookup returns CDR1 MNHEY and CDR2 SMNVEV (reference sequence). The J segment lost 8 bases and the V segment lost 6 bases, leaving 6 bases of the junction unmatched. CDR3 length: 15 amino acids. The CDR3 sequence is CASRTSGRARDEQFF. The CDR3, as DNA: TGTGCCAGCAGGACTAGCGGGAGGGCCAGGGATGAGCAGTTCTTC.

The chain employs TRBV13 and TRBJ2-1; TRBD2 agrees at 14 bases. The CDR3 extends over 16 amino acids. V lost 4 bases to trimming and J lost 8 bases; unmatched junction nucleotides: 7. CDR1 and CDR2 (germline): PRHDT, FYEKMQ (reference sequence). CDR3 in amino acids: CASSYSGLAGGYEQFF. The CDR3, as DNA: TGTGCCAGCAGCTACTCAGGACTAGCGGGAGGCTATGAGCAGTTCTTC.

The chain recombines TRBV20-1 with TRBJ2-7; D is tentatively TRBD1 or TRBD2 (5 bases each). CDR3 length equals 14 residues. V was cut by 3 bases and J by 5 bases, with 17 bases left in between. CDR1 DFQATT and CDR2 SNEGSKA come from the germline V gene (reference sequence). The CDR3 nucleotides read TGCAGTGCTAGCGCCGGGACGCTGGGCAACGAGCAGTACTTC. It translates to CSASAGTLGNEQYF.